This T cell receptor beta chain emerged from a study of blood T cells in healthy people across ages. Study observations and caveats: Per million T cells, the diversity of TCR beta decreased roughly linearly as age advanced. Unknown donor CMV status possibly confounded expanded clonotype changes.

With a J-beta primer mix and a sample-barcoded 5' primer, a second PCR ran about 6 to 11 cycles. TCRdb itself ran the 5' RACE reads through MiXCR, one entry per CDR3 protein. The data contain roughly 1.5 million distinct CDR3 sequences, less than 45% of them singletons. Donation came from healthy Caucasian individuals in Russia who were aged about 6 to 100. The authors drew roughly 9.8 milliliters of peripheral blood from each donor. As regards this clonotype: Its cognate antigen is unknown.

V gave up 6 bases and J gave up 2 bases, with 14 bases separating them. Germline assignment: CDR1 MDHEN and CDR2 SYDVKM. This CDR3 has 14 amino acids. The TCR sequence derives from a woman under 30 in good health. Sequencing input: blood. The chain couples TRBV28 to TRBJ2-7; D is possibly TRBD1 (6 bases). Written as DNA, the CDR3 is TGTGCCAGCAGATCGACAGGCGCGACCTACGAGCAGTACTTC. Translation gives CASRSTGATYEQYF.